A single T cell receptor beta chain is shown here with its context. Only in-frame clones appear in the TCRdb table, and some are missing; sequencing was by immunoSEQ multiplex PCR. The table shows 180,000 or so clones, with nearly 80% occurring only once. The sample comes from a study of blood T cell repertoires in COVID-19. CDR3 length: 15 residues. Germline V gene sequence: CDR1 GTSNPN, CDR2 SVGIG (reference sequence). V was cut by 2 bases and J by 0 bases, with 14 bases left in between. This chain connects TRBV30 to TRBJ2-7; maybe TRBD2 (5 bases). The sequenced sample consisted of PBMCs or T cells enriched from blood (not recorded which). The origin of this receptor is a man in his 60s who had been exposed to COVID-19. The chain's CDR3 is CAWSSRTPSSYEQYF. The CDR3 DNA reads TGTGCCTGGAGTAGTAGGACTCCTAGCTCCTACGAGCAGTACTTC.